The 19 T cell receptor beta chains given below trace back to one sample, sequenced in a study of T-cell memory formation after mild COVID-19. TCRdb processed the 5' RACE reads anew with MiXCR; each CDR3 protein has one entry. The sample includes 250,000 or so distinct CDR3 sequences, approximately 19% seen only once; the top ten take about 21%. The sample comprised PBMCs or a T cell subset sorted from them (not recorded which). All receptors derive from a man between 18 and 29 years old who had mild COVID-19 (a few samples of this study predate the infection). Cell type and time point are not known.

In nucleotides, the CDR3 is TGCGCCAGCAGCCCCCAGGCTGCCAACGTCCTGACTTTC. Amino acids: CASSPQAANVLTF. V and J are TRBV5-1 and TRBJ2-6; D remains unclear. Germline CDR1 SGHRS, CDR2 YFSETQ. The CDR3 runs 13 residues. V lost 4 bases to trimming and J lost 7 bases, with 9 bases between them.

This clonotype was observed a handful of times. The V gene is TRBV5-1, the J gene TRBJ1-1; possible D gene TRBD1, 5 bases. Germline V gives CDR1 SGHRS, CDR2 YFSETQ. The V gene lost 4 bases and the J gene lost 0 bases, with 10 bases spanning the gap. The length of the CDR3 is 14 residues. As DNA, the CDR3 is TGCGCCAGCAGCCCGGACATCCTGAACACTGAAGCTTTCTTT. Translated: CASSPDILNTEAFF.

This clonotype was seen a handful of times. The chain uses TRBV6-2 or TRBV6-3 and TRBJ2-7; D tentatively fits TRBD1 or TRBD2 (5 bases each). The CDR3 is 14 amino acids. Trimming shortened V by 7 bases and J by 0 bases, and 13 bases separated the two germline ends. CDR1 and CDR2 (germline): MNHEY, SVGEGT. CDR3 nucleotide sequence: TGTGCCAGCACTACCGCAGGGAGCTCCTACGAGCAGTACGTC. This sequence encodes CASTTAGSSYEQYV.

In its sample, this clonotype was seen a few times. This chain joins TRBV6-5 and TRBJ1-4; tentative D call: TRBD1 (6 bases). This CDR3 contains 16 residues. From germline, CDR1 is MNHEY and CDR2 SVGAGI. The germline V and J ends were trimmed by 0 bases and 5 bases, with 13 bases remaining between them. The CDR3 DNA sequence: TGTGCCAGCAGTTACTCGATAGAACAGGGAAATGAAAAACTGTTTTTT. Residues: CASSYSIEQGNEKLFF.

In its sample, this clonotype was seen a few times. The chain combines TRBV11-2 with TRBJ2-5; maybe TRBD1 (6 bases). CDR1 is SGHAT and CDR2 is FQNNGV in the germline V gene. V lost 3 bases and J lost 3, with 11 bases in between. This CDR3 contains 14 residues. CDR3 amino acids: CASSFSTGKETQYF. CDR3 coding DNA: TGTGCCAGCAGCTTCTCCACAGGGAAAGAGACCCAGTACTTC.

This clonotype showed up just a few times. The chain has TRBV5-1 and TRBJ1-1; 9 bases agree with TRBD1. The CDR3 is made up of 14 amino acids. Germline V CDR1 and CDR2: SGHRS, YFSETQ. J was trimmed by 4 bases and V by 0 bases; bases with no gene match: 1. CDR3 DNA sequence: TGCGCCAGCAGCTTGGCGGGACAGGGCACTGAAGCTTTCTTT. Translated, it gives CASSLAGQGTEAFF.

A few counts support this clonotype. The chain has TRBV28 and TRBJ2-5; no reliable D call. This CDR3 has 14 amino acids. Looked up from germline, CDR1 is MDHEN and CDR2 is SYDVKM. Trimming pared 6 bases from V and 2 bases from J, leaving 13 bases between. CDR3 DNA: TGTGCCAGCAGCCCCAACTTGCCTCAAGAGACCCAGTACTTC. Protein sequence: CASSPNLPQETQYF.

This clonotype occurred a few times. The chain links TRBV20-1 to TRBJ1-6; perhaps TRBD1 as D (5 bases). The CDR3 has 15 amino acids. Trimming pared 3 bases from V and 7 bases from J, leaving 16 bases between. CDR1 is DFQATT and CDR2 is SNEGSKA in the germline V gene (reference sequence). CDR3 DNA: TGCAGTGCTAGTGATCCGGGACTAGAAAATTCACCCCTCCACTTT. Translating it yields CSASDPGLENSPLHF.

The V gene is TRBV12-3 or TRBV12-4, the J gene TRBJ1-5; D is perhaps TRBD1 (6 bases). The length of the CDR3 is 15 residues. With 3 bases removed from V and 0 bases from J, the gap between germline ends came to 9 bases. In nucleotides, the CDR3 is TGTGCCAGCAGTTTCGGACAGTATAGCAATCAGCCCCAGCATTTT. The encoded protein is CASSFGQYSNQPQHF.

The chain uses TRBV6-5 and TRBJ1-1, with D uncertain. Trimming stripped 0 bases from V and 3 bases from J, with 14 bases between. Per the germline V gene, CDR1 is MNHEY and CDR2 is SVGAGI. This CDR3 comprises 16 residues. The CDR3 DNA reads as TGTGCCAGCAGTTACTCTCCCCAGGCCGGGGACACTGAAGCTTTCTTT. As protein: CASSYSPQAGDTEAFF.

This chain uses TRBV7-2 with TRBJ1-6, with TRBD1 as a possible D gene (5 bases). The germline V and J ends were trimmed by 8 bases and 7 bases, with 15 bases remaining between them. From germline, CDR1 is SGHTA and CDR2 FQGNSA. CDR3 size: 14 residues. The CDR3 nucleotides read TGTGCCAGCGAAGCGGGACGTGGGAATTCACCCCTCCACTTT. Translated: CASEAGRGNSPLHF. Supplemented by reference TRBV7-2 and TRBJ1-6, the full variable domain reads GAGVSQSPSNKVTEKGKDVELRCDPISGHTALYWYRQSLGQGLEFLIYFQGNSAPDKSGLPSDRFSAERTGGSVSTLTIQRTQQEDSAVYLCASEAGRGNSPLHFGNGTRLTVT.

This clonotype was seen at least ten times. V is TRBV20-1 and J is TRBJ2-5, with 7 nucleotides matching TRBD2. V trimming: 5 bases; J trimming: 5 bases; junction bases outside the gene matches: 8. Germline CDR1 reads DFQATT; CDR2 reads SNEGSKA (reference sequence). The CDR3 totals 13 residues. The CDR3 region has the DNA TGCAGTGCTTCACAACTAGCGCGGGAGACCCAGTACTTC. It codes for CSASQLARETQYF.

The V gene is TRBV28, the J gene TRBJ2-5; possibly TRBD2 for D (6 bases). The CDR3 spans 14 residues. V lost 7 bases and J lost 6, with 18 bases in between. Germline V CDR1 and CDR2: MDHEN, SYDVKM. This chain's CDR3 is CASTNWRGAQTQYF. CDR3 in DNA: TGTGCCAGCACCAATTGGAGGGGTGCACAGACCCAGTACTTC.

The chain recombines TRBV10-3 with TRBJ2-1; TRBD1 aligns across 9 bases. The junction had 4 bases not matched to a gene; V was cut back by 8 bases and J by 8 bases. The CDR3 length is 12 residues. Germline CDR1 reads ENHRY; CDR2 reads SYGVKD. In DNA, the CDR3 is TGTGCCATCGGGACAGGGACGCATGAGCAGTTCTTC. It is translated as CAIGTGTHEQFF.

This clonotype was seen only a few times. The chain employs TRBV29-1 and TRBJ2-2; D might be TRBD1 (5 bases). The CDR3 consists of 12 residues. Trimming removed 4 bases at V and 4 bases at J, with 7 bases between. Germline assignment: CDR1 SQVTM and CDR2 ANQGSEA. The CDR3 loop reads CSVVRGTGELFF. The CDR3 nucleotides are TGCAGCGTTGTTAGGGGCACCGGGGAGCTGTTTTTT.

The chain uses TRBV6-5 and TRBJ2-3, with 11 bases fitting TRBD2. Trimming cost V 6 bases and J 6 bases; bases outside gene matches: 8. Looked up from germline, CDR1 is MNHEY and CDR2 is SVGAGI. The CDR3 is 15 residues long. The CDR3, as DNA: TGTGCCAGCAGCGGTAGCGGGGGGGCGGGGGATACGCAGTATTTT. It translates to CASSGSGGAGDTQYF.

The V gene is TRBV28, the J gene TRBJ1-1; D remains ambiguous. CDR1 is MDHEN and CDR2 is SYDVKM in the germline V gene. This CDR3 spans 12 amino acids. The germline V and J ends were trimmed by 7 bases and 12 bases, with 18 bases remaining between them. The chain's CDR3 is CASNPRVGGSFF. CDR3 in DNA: TGTGCCAGCAACCCTAGGGTTGGAGGATCTTTCTTT.

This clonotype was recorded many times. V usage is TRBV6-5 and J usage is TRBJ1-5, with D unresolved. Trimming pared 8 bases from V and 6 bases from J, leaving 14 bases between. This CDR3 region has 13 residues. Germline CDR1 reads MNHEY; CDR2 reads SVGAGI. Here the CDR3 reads CASWRGKGQPQHF. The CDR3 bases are TGTGCCAGCTGGAGAGGGAAGGGTCAGCCCCAGCATTTT.

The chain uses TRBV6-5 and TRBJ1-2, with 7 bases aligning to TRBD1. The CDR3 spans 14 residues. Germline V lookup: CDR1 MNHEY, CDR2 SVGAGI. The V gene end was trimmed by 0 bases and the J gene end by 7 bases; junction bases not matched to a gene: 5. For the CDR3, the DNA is TGTGCCAGCAGTTACTCGGGAGGGGGCGGTGGCTACACCTTC. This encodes CASSYSGGGGGYTF.